In its sample, the clone carrying this T cell receptor beta chain was seen many times. In the original processing: Counts of nucleated cells, estimated from reference gene primer amplification, were obtained. TCRdb's table, derived via immunoSEQ multiplex PCR, lists solely in-frame clones and lacks some. V, J and clone size reflect that table, while D and trimming were determined from the DNA. Among under 100,000 clones listed, about 90% were seen once. This sample stems from a study of blood T cell repertoires in COVID-19. Across the study: Italy, Spain and the United States were the sources of the convalescent and acute COVID-19 samples.

This CDR3 comprises 15 residues. V was clipped by 3 bases and J by 4 bases, with 12 bases between them. Germline V gene sequence: CDR1 LNHDA, CDR2 SQIVND (reference sequence). The receptor's source is a human donor in a cohort sampled during active COVID-19. Sequenced input: peripheral blood. The J gene is TRBJ2-2, the V gene TRBV19; D ambiguous. This chain's CDR3 is CASSMGAGPTGELFF. The CDR3, as DNA: TGTGCCAGTAGTATGGGCGCAGGCCCCACCGGGGAGCTGTTTTTT. The variable domain in full, with the rest retrieved from reference TRBV19 and TRBJ2-2, is DGGITQSPKYLFRKEGQNVTLSCEQNLNHDAMYWYRQDPGQGLRLIYYSQIVNDFQKGDIAEGYSVSREKKESFPLTVTSAQKNPTAFYLCASSMGAGPTGELFFGEGSRLTVL.